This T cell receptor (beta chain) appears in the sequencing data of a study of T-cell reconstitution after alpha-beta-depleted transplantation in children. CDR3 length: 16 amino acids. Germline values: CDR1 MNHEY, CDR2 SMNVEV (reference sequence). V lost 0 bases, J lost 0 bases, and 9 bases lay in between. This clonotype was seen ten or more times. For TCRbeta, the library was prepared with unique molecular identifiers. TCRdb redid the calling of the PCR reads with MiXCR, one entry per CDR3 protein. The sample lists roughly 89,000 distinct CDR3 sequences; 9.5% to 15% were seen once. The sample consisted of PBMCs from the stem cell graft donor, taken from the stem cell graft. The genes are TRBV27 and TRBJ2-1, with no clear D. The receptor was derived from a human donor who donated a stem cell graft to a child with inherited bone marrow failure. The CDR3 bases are TGTGCCAGCAGTTTATCGAGAGATAGCTCCTACAATGAGCAGTTCTTC. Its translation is CASSLSRDSSYNEQFF.